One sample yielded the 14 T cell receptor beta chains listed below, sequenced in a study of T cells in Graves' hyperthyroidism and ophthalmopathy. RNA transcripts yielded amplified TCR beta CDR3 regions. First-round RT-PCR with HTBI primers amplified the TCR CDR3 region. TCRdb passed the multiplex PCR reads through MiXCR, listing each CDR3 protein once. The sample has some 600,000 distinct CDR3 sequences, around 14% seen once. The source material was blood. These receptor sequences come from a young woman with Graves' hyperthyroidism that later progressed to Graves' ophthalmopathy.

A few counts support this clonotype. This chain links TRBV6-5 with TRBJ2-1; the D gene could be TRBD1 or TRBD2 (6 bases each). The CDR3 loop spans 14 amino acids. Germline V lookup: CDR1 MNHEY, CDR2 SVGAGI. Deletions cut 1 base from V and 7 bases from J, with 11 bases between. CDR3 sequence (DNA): TGTGCCAGCAGTTACTTCATAGGGGGGAATGAGCAGTTCTTC. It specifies CASSYFIGGNEQFF.

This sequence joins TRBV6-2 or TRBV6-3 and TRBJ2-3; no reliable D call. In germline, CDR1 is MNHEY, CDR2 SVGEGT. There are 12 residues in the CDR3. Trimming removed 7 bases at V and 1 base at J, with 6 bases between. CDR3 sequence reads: CASTTGTDTQYF. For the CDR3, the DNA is TGTGCCAGCACCACGGGCACAGATACGCAGTATTTT.

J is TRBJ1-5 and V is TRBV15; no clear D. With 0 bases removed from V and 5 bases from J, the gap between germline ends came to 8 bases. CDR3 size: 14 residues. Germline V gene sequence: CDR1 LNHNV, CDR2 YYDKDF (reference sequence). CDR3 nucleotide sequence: TGTGCCACCAGCAGAGAGGAGGGAGATCAGCCCCAGCATTTT. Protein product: CATSREEGDQPQHF.

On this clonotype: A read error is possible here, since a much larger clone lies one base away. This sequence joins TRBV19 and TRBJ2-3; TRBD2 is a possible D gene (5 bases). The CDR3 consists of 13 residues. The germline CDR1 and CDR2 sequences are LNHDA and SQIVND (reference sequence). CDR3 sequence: CASRRVGTDAQYF. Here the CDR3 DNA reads TGTGCCAGTAGGAGGGTGGGCACAGATGCGCAGTATTTT.

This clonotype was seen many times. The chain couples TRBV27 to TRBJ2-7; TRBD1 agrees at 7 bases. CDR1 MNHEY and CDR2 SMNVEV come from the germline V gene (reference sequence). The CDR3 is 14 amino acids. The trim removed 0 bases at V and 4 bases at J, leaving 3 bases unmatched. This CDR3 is CASSLSPGQYEQYF. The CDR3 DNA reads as TGTGCCAGCAGTTTATCTCCGGGACAGTACGAGCAGTACTTC.

Here the CDR3 reads CASSQDASEAFF. The CDR3 DNA sequence: TGCGCCAGCAGCCAAGATGCATCAGAAGCTTTCTTT. The chain is built from TRBV4-1 and TRBJ1-1, with D unclear. The CDR3 has 12 amino acids. Trimming took 0 bases from V and 8 from J, leaving 7 bases between them. Germline V gene lookup returns CDR1 MGHRA and CDR2 YSYEKL.

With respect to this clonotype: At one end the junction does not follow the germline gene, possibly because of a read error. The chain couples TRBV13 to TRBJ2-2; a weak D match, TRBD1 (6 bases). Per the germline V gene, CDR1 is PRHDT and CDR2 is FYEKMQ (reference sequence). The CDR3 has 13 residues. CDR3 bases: TGTGCCAGCAGCCAGGGGACGGCCGGGAAGCTGTTTTTT. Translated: CASSQGTAGKLFF.

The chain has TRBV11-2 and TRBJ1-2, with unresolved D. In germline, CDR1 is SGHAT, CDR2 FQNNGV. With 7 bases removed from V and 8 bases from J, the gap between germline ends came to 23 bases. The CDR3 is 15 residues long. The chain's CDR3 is CASTPLSEDREGYTF. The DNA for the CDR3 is TGTGCCAGCACCCCTCTCTCAGAGGACCGGGAGGGCTACACCTTC.

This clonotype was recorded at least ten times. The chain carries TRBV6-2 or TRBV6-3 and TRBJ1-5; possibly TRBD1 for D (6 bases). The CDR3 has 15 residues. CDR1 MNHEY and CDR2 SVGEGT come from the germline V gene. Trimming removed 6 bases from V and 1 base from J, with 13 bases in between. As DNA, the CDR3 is TGTGCCAGCAGCACCGGGACACCAAGCAATCAGCCCCAGCATTTT. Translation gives CASSTGTPSNQPQHF.

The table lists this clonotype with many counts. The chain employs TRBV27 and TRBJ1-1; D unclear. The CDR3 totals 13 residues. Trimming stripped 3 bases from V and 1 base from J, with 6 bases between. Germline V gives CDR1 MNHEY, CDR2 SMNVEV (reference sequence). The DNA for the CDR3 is TGTGCCAGCAGTTTCATGGGGAACACTGAAGCTTTCTTT. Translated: CASSFMGNTEAFF.

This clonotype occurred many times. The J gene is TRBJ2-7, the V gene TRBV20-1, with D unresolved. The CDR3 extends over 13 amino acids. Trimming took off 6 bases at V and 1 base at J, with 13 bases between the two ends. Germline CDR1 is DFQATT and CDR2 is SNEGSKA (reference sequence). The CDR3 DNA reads TGCAGTGCCTACCCCTACCTGTCCTACGAGCAGTACTTC. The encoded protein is CSAYPYLSYEQYF.

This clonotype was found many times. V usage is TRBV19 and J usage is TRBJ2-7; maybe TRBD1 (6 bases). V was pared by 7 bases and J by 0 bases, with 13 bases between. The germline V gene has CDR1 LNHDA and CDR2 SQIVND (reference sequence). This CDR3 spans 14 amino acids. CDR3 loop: CASTTGHGSYEQYF. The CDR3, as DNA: TGTGCCAGTACGACGGGACACGGCTCCTACGAGCAGTACTTC.

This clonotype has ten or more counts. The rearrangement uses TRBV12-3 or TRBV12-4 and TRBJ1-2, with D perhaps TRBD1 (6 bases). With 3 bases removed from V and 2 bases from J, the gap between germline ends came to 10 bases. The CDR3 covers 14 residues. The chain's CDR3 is CASSLVGGNYGYTF. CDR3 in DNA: TGTGCCAGCAGTTTGGTAGGGGGGAACTATGGCTACACCTTC.

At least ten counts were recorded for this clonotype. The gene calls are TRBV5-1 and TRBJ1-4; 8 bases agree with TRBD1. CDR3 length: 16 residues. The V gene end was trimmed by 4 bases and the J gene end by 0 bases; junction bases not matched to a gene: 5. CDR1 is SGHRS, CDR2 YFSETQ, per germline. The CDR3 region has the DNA TGCGCCAGCAGCCGAAAACAGGGGGCAACTAATGAAAAACTGTTTTTT. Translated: CASSRKQGATNEKLFF.